Below, 16 T cell receptor beta chains from the same sample are listed, as sequenced in a study of blood T cell repertoires in COVID-19. TCRdb keeps only in-frame clones here, not all; method: immunoSEQ multiplex PCR. The sample shows about 160,000 clones, about 83% of them seen only once. Material for sequencing was peripheral blood. The receptor source for this set is a man aged 65 to 79 who had recovered from COVID-19.

The chain joins TRBV15 to TRBJ1-5; a weak D match, TRBD1 (6 bases). Germline-derived CDR1 and CDR2 are LNHNV and YYDKDF (reference sequence). V lost 9 bases and J 0 bases, leaving 6 bases between the germline ends. CDR3 size: 12 residues. This CDR3 is CATGGSNQPQHF. The CDR3 region has the DNA TGTGCCACAGGGGGTAGCAATCAGCCCCAGCATTTT.

The chain couples TRBV10-3 to TRBJ2-2; 9 positions match TRBD2. Germline V gene sequence: CDR1 ENHRY, CDR2 SYGVKD. The trim removed 9 bases at V and 0 bases at J, leaving 8 bases unmatched. CDR3 size: 16 residues. In DNA form, the CDR3 reads TGTGCCATTCCAATGACTAGCGGAGCGAACACCGGGGAGCTGTTTTTT. Protein: CAIPMTSGANTGELFF.

The count of this clone is one. Different DNA sequences within this sample yield the same CDR3. V gene TRBV9 combines with J gene TRBJ1-3, with D hard to call. V lost 0 bases and J lost 0, with 7 bases in between. The V gene's germline CDR1 is SGDLS and CDR2 YYNGEE. The CDR3 spans 15 residues. The CDR3 region has the DNA TGTGCCAGCAGCGTAGGACAAGGCTCTGGAAACACCATATATTTT. It translates to CASSVGQGSGNTIYF.

The chain has TRBV4-1 and TRBJ2-7; D is uncertain. The CDR3 sequence is 14 residues long. Germline lookup yields CDR1 MGHRA and CDR2 YSYEKL. The ends were cut back, 0 bases at V and 3 bases at J, with 9 bases in the middle. The CDR3 nucleotides are TGCGCCAGCAGCCAAGATCACACAGTCTACGAGCAGTACTTC. Its protein product is CASSQDHTVYEQYF.

V and J are TRBV19 and TRBJ1-3; D is possibly TRBD1 (6 bases). The CDR3 has 18 amino acids. V was pared by 1 base and J by 0 bases, with 16 bases between. CDR1 is LNHDA and CDR2 is SQIVND in the germline V gene (reference sequence). Here the CDR3 DNA reads TGTGCCAGTAGTATAGGAATTGGACAGAAGAGCTCTGGAAACACCATATATTTT. Residues: CASSIGIGQKSSGNTIYF.

This clone has more than one count but fewer than ten. This rearrangement joins TRBV10-3 to TRBJ2-2; 7 positions agree with TRBD2. After removal of 6 bases from V and 2 bases from J, the junction contained 3 bases not matched to a gene. Per germline, CDR1 ENHRY and CDR2 SYGVKD. This CDR3 has 14 amino acids. DNA for the CDR3: TGTGCCATCAGGGCTAGCGGAAACACCGGGGAGCTGTTTTTT. Translating gives CAIRASGNTGELFF.

The CDR3: CASTPPRSYEQYF. The CDR3 nucleotides read TGTGCCAGCACCCCTCCCCGCTCCTACGAGCAGTACTTC. V is TRBV12-3 or TRBV12-4 and J is TRBJ2-7; D uncertain. Trimming left V 7 bases short and J 0 bases short, with 10 bases between. The length of the CDR3 is 13 residues.

The chain is built from TRBV5-1 and TRBJ2-5, with 7 bases aligning to TRBD1. Germline V CDR1 and CDR2: SGHRS, YFSETQ. The ends lost 2 bases at V and 1 base at J; junction bases unmatched: 5. The CDR3 spans 15 residues. The DNA for the CDR3 is TGCGCCAGCAGCTTTAGACAGGGCCCCCAAGAGACCCAGTACTTC. Protein product: CASSFRQGPQETQYF.

For the CDR3, the DNA is TGTGCCAGCAGCTTAACAGGGGGTACTTTGTCCTACGAGCAGTACTTC. Translating it yields CASSLTGGTLSYEQYF. The J gene is TRBJ2-7, the V gene TRBV7-8, with 8 bases aligning to TRBD1. The CDR3 runs 16 residues. Germline-derived CDR1 and CDR2 are SGHVS and FQNEAQ. Losses at the gene ends were 2 bases for V and 1 base for J; bases not matched to a gene: 7.

The count of this clone is one. The chain couples TRBV7-8 to TRBJ2-7, with 9 positions matching TRBD1. This CDR3 comprises 13 residues. After removal of 5 bases from V and 3 bases from J, the junction contained 2 bases not matched to a gene. The V gene's germline CDR1 is SGHVS and CDR2 FQNEAQ. The CDR3 spells CASSRDRVYEQYF. DNA of the CDR3: TGTGCCAGCAGCCGGGACAGGGTCTACGAGCAGTACTTC.

The rearrangement uses TRBV11-2 and TRBJ2-5; TRBD1 agrees at 7 bases. Looked up from germline, CDR1 is SGHAT and CDR2 is FQNNGV. The CDR3 is made up of 13 amino acids. V lost 4 bases and J lost 6; bases outside the gene matches: 5. CDR3 protein: CASSSQGIQTQYF. The CDR3 bases are TGTGCCAGCAGCTCACAGGGGATACAGACCCAGTACTTC.

In its sample, this clone was seen once. V gene TRBV7-6 combines with J gene TRBJ2-1, with a possible D match to TRBD2 (6 bases). The CDR3 spans 11 residues. The germline gives CDR1 SGHVS, CDR2 FNYEAQ. The V end lost 7 bases, the J end lost 14 bases, and 15 bases lay between the germline ends. CDR3 DNA: TGTGCCAGCAATCGGGGCGGGAAGAAGTTCTTC. Amino acids: CASNRGGKKFF.

The chain is built from TRBV6-5 and TRBJ1-2; TRBD1 is a possible D gene (5 bases). Trimming left V 0 bases short and J 1 base short, with 12 bases between. CDR1 and CDR2 from the germline V gene are MNHEY and SVGAGI. This CDR3 region has 16 residues. The CDR3 sequence: CASSYSTAPINYGYTF. The CDR3 coding sequence is TGTGCCAGCAGTTACTCGACAGCACCGATTAACTATGGCTACACCTTC.

This sequence joins TRBV2 and TRBJ2-3; 7 positions agree with TRBD1. The CDR3 spans 14 residues. Germline V CDR1 and CDR2: SNHLY, FYNNEI. Trimming removed 5 bases from V and 1 base from J; junction bases left unmatched: 3. The CDR3 DNA reads TGTGCCAGCAGTCAGGACAGGCGCACAGATACGCAGTATTTT. This translates into CASSQDRRTDTQYF.

V is TRBV10-3 and J is TRBJ1-1; the D gene is possibly TRBD1 (5 bases). The CDR3 contains 16 residues. Trimming left V 10 bases short and J 1 base short, with 22 bases between. Germline lookup yields CDR1 ENHRY and CDR2 SYGVKD. CDR3 in DNA: TGTGCCACGCAACTAAGGACAACGAACTCGAACACTGAAGCTTTCTTT. Translating it yields CATQLRTTNSNTEAFF.

The chain links TRBV5-4 to TRBJ2-3; a weak D match, TRBD1 (6 bases). Trimming removed 4 bases from V and 8 bases from J, with 14 bases in between. Looked up from germline, CDR1 is SGHNT and CDR2 is YYREEE (reference sequence). This CDR3 spans 13 amino acids. The CDR3 bases are TGTGCCAGCAGCGTAGATAGAGGGGGTACGCAGTATTTT. Protein: CASSVDRGGTQYF.